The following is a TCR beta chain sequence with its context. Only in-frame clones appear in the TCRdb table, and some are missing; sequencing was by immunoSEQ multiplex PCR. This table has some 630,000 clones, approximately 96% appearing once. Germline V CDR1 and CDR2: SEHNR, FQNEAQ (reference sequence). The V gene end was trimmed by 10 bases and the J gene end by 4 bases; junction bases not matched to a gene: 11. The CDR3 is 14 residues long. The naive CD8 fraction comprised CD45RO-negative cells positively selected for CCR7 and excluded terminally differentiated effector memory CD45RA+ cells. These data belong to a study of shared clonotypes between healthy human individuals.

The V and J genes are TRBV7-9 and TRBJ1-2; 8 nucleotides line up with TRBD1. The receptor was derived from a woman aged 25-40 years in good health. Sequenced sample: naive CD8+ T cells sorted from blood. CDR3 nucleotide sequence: TGTGCCACAATTCCTCAGGGGGCCGGCTATGGCTACACCTTC. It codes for CATIPQGAGYGYTF. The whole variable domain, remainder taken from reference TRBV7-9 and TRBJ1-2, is DTGVSQNPRHKITKRGQNVTFRCDPISEHNRLYWYRQTLGQGPEFLTYFQNEAQLEKSRLLSDRFSAERPKGSFSTLEIQRTEQGDSAMYLCATIPQGAGYGYTFGSGTRLTVV.